The rows below give T cell receptor beta chains drawn from one sample of a study of shared clonotypes between healthy human individuals. Only in-frame clones appear in the TCRdb table, and some are missing; sequencing was by immunoSEQ multiplex PCR. This table has millions of clones, 90% to 95% appearing once. The sample was naive CD4+ T cells sorted from blood. The receptor set was obtained from a man between 18 and 29 years old in good health. CDR3s include the opening cysteine and the closing phenylalanine or tryptophan. A D gene is named only where the DNA matches it firmly. Size tells how often a clone was seen (once, few, many) or the class of an expanded clone, and some rows leave it out.

len: 14; j_gene: TRBJ2-1; abundance: .; d_gene: .; v_gene: TRBV6-5; CDR3nt: TGTGCCAGCAGTTTAGTGGTCCCCCCGGGCGAGCAGTTCTTC; CDR3aa: CASSLVVPPGEQFF
len: 13; j_gene: TRBJ2-7; abundance: once; d_gene: .; v_gene: TRBV11-2; CDR3nt: TGTGCCAGCAGCTTAGACAACTCCTACGAGCAGTACTTC; CDR3aa: CASSLDNSYEQYF
len: 16; j_gene: TRBJ2-1; abundance: .; d_gene: TRBD2; v_gene: TRBV6-5; CDR3nt: TGTGCCAGCAGTTACGGGGCGGGAGGGCGCAGCCGTGAGCAGTTCTTC; CDR3aa: CASSYGAGGRSREQFF
len: 8; j_gene: TRBJ1-2; abundance: .; d_gene: .; v_gene: TRBV20-1; CDR3nt: TGCAGTGCCAGAGGGACACTCTTC; CDR3aa: CSARGTLF
len: 15; j_gene: TRBJ1-4; abundance: .; d_gene: TRBD1; v_gene: TRBV19; CDR3nt: TGTGCCAGTAGTTTCCCCTGGACAGGGGTAGAAAAACTGTTTTTT; CDR3aa: CASSFPWTGVEKLFF
len: 12; j_gene: TRBJ1-6; abundance: .; d_gene: .; v_gene: TRBV10-3; CDR3nt: TGTGCCAGCAGTTACTGGGATTCACCCCTCCACTTT; CDR3aa: CASSYWDSPLHF
len: 12; j_gene: TRBJ2-1; abundance: .; d_gene: TRBD1; v_gene: TRBV6-1; CDR3nt: TGTGCCAGCAGTCCCCAGGGGGAGCTGCAGTTCTTC; CDR3aa: CASSPQGELQFF
len: 15; j_gene: TRBJ2-5; abundance: .; d_gene: .; v_gene: TRBV7-2; CDR3nt: TGTGCCAGCAGCTTAGAGGTCTCTAGGGGAGAGACCCAGTACTTC; CDR3aa: CASSLEVSRGETQYF
len: 15; j_gene: TRBJ2-2; abundance: .; d_gene: .; v_gene: TRBV27; CDR3nt: TGTGCCAGCAGTTTATGGGGGGAGGTAGCCGGGGAGCTGTTTTTT; CDR3aa: CASSLWGEVAGELFF
len: 12; j_gene: TRBJ2-7; abundance: .; d_gene: TRBD2; v_gene: TRBV10-3; CDR3nt: TGTGCCAGCAGCTCTAGCGGATACGAGCAGTACTTC; CDR3aa: CASSSSGYEQYF
len: 17; j_gene: TRBJ1-1; abundance: .; d_gene: .; v_gene: TRBV18; CDR3nt: TGTGCCAGCTCACCACCGGCTGGGGGGATCATGAACACTGAAGCTTTCTTT; CDR3aa: CASSPPAGGIMNTEAFF
len: 16; j_gene: TRBJ2-1; abundance: .; d_gene: TRBD2; v_gene: TRBV5-4; CDR3nt: TGTGCCAGCAGCTTGGGAGCGGGAGGGACCTACAATGAGCAGTTCTTC; CDR3aa: CASSLGAGGTYNEQFF
len: 16; j_gene: TRBJ2-1; abundance: .; d_gene: TRBD1; v_gene: TRBV7-6; CDR3nt: TGTGCCAGCAGCTTAGAGGGGGCTGTCTCCTACAATGAGCAGTTCTTC; CDR3aa: CASSLEGAVSYNEQFF
len: 15; j_gene: TRBJ2-3; abundance: .; d_gene: .; v_gene: TRBV5-1; CDR3nt: TGCGCCAGCAGCGCTATTAGTGGGGGCACAGATACGCAGTATTTT; CDR3aa: CASSAISGGTDTQYF
len: 14; j_gene: TRBJ2-5; abundance: .; d_gene: TRBD1; v_gene: TRBV27; CDR3nt: TGTGCCAGCAGTGGACAGGGTGTAGGAGAGACCCAGTACTTC; CDR3aa: CASSGQGVGETQYF
len: 16; j_gene: TRBJ2-1; abundance: .; d_gene: TRBD2; v_gene: TRBV19; CDR3nt: TGTGCCAGTAGTGTCGGGACTAGCGGGGTACGTAATGAGCAGTTCTTC; CDR3aa: CASSVGTSGVRNEQFF
len: 11; j_gene: TRBJ1-2; abundance: .; d_gene: TRBD1; v_gene: TRBV30; CDR3nt: TGTGCCTGGGGGACAGGCTATGGCTACACCTTC; CDR3aa: CAWGTGYGYTF
len: 14; j_gene: TRBJ2-7; abundance: .; d_gene: TRBD2; v_gene: TRBV7-9; CDR3nt: TGTGCCAGCAGCTTTAGCGGGACGGGCTACGAGCAGTACTTC; CDR3aa: CASSFSGTGYEQYF
len: 14; j_gene: TRBJ2-2; abundance: once; d_gene: TRBD1; v_gene: TRBV7-3; CDR3nt: TGTGCCAGCAGCATGACAGGGGCGGTCGGGGAGCTGTTTTTT; CDR3aa: CASSMTGAVGELFF
len: 15; j_gene: TRBJ2-3; abundance: .; d_gene: .; v_gene: TRBV6-5; CDR3nt: TGTGCCAGCAGTTACGGGGGGCCAAGCACAGATACGCAGTATTTT; CDR3aa: CASSYGGPSTDTQYF
len: 12; j_gene: TRBJ1-2; abundance: .; d_gene: .; v_gene: TRBV6-5; CDR3nt: TGTGCCAGCAGTTCCGCCGGCCGTGGCTACACCTTC; CDR3aa: CASSSAGRGYTF
len: 15; j_gene: TRBJ2-5; abundance: .; d_gene: TRBD2; v_gene: TRBV6-5; CDR3nt: TGTGCCAGCAGTTACGGGCTAGCGGACCAAGAGACCCAGTACTTC; CDR3aa: CASSYGLADQETQYF
len: 16; j_gene: TRBJ2-7; abundance: .; d_gene: TRBD2; v_gene: TRBV18; CDR3nt: TGTGCCAGCTCAGCGGGACTAGCGGGAGTGGCCTACGAGCAGTACTTC; CDR3aa: CASSAGLAGVAYEQYF
len: 15; j_gene: TRBJ1-2; abundance: once; d_gene: .; v_gene: TRBV18; CDR3nt: TGTGCCAGCTCACCACTGAAAGGGGATAGATATGGCTACACCTTC; CDR3aa: CASSPLKGDRYGYTF
len: 15; j_gene: TRBJ2-1; abundance: .; d_gene: TRBD2; v_gene: TRBV6-6; CDR3nt: TGTGCCAGCAGTTACTTGGTAGCGGGAGGAGCTGAGCAGTTCTTC; CDR3aa: CASSYLVAGGAEQFF
len: 12; j_gene: TRBJ1-3; abundance: .; d_gene: .; v_gene: TRBV5-4; CDR3nt: TGTGCCAGCAGCTTGGACCTAAACACCATATATTTT; CDR3aa: CASSLDLNTIYF
len: 15; j_gene: TRBJ1-5; abundance: .; d_gene: TRBD1; v_gene: TRBV30; CDR3nt: TGTGCCTGGAGCGAGGGGGCTAGGAGAAATCAGCCCCAGCATTTT; CDR3aa: CAWSEGARRNQPQHF
len: 15; j_gene: TRBJ2-5; abundance: .; d_gene: TRBD2; v_gene: TRBV25-1; CDR3nt: TGTGCCACCTCCGGGACTAGCGGCAGCTGGGAGACCCAGTACTTC; CDR3aa: CATSGTSGSWETQYF
len: 12; j_gene: TRBJ2-5; abundance: .; d_gene: .; v_gene: TRBV6-1; CDR3nt: TGTGCCAGCAGTTCTTTCCGAGAGACCCAGTACTTC; CDR3aa: CASSSFRETQYF
len: 13; j_gene: TRBJ2-5; abundance: .; d_gene: .; v_gene: TRBV1; CDR3nt: TGCACCAGCAGCCAAGATGTCAGGGAGACCCAGTACTTC; CDR3aa: CTSSQDVRETQYF
len: 14; j_gene: TRBJ2-3; abundance: .; d_gene: TRBD1; v_gene: TRBV30; CDR3nt: TGTGCCTGGAGCCAGGGGGAAAGCACAGATACGCAGTATTTT; CDR3aa: CAWSQGESTDTQYF
len: 14; j_gene: TRBJ1-5; abundance: .; d_gene: .; v_gene: TRBV10-3; CDR3nt: TGTGCCATCAGTGACCCAGGGGTTGGACAGCCCCAGCATTTT; CDR3aa: CAISDPGVGQPQHF
len: 16; j_gene: TRBJ2-1; abundance: .; d_gene: .; v_gene: TRBV9; CDR3nt: TGTGCCAGCAGCGTAGCGGGGTCGGCAGGCCGGGATGAGCAGTTCTTC; CDR3aa: CASSVAGSAGRDEQFF
len: 16; j_gene: TRBJ2-2; abundance: .; d_gene: TRBD1; v_gene: TRBV5-1; CDR3nt: TGCGCCAGCAGCTCCCGGACAGGGTATAACACCGGGGAGCTGTTTTTT; CDR3aa: CASSSRTGYNTGELFF
len: 18; j_gene: TRBJ2-7; abundance: .; d_gene: .; v_gene: TRBV28; CDR3nt: TGTGCCAGCTCACCTGGGCCGAGCAAGAGGGACCAACGGGGCGAGCAGTACTTC; CDR3aa: CASSPGPSKRDQRGEQYF
len: 14; j_gene: TRBJ2-7; abundance: once; d_gene: .; v_gene: TRBV7-8; CDR3nt: TGTGCCAGCAGCCTCGCGACCGGGGCCTACGAGCAGTACTTC; CDR3aa: CASSLATGAYEQYF
len: 12; j_gene: TRBJ2-7; abundance: .; d_gene: .; v_gene: TRBV11-2; CDR3nt: TGTGCCAGCACCCAAGGGTCTAGCGAGCAGTACTTC; CDR3aa: CASTQGSSEQYF
len: 15; j_gene: TRBJ1-3; abundance: .; d_gene: TRBD1; v_gene: TRBV2; CDR3nt: TGTGCCAGCAGTGGACGATTGACAGGGGGAAACACCATATATTTT; CDR3aa: CASSGRLTGGNTIYF
len: 12; j_gene: TRBJ1-5; abundance: .; d_gene: .; v_gene: TRBV2; CDR3nt: TGTGCCAGCAGGGCAGGGAATCAGCCCCAGCATTTT; CDR3aa: CASRAGNQPQHF
len: 13; j_gene: TRBJ2-6; abundance: few; d_gene: .; v_gene: TRBV6-1; CDR3nt: TGTGCCAGCAGTGAATCTGGGGCCAACGTCCTGACTTTC; CDR3aa: CASSESGANVLTF
len: 15; j_gene: TRBJ2-7; abundance: .; d_gene: TRBD2; v_gene: TRBV28; CDR3nt: TGTGCCAGCAGTTTAAAGTTCGCGGGGGGCTACGAGCAGTACTTC; CDR3aa: CASSLKFAGGYEQYF
len: 14; j_gene: TRBJ1-5; abundance: .; d_gene: TRBD1; v_gene: TRBV5-1; CDR3nt: TGCGCCAGCAGCCCGGGACAGGGGGACCAGCCCCAGCATTTT; CDR3aa: CASSPGQGDQPQHF
len: 17; j_gene: TRBJ2-3; abundance: once; d_gene: TRBD1; v_gene: TRBV11-2; CDR3nt: TGTGCCAGCAGCTCCGGTTGGTGGACAGGGGCCACAGATACGCAGTATTTT; CDR3aa: CASSSGWWTGATDTQYF
len: 14; j_gene: TRBJ2-7; abundance: .; d_gene: TRBD1; v_gene: TRBV29-1; CDR3nt: TGCAGCGTTGCCTCGGGACAGGGTCCCTACGAGCAGTACTTC; CDR3aa: CSVASGQGPYEQYF
len: 16; j_gene: TRBJ1-5; abundance: .; d_gene: .; v_gene: TRBV19; CDR3nt: TGTGCCAGTAGTCACCCCGGCGGTTTGGGCAATCAGCCCCAGCATTTT; CDR3aa: CASSHPGGLGNQPQHF
len: 12; j_gene: TRBJ1-4; abundance: .; d_gene: .; v_gene: TRBV18; CDR3nt: TGTGCCAGCTCACCACCCGGAGAAAAACTGTTTTTT; CDR3aa: CASSPPGEKLFF
len: 13; j_gene: TRBJ2-3; abundance: .; d_gene: .; v_gene: TRBV27; CDR3nt: TGTGCCAGCAGTTTATATAGGAGCGATACGCAGTATTTT; CDR3aa: CASSLYRSDTQYF
len: 14; j_gene: TRBJ1-4; abundance: once; d_gene: TRBD1; v_gene: TRBV4-2; CDR3nt: TGTGCCAGCAGCCCCGACAGGGGTGGGGAAAAACTGTTTTTT; CDR3aa: CASSPDRGGEKLFF
len: 14; j_gene: TRBJ2-5; abundance: .; d_gene: .; v_gene: TRBV30; CDR3nt: TGTGCCTGGAGTGTAACGGGCCATCAAGAGACCCAGTACTTC; CDR3aa: CAWSVTGHQETQYF
len: 13; j_gene: TRBJ1-5; abundance: .; d_gene: .; v_gene: TRBV5-6; CDR3nt: TGTGCCAGCAGCAGGGGAGTGAATCAGCCCCAGCATTTT; CDR3aa: CASSRGVNQPQHF
len: 16; j_gene: TRBJ1-6; abundance: .; d_gene: .; v_gene: TRBV5-5; CDR3nt: TGTGCCAGCAGCTTGGTGGAACTCGTAGTGAGTTCACCCCTCCACTTT; CDR3aa: CASSLVELVVSSPLHF
len: 15; j_gene: TRBJ2-7; abundance: few; d_gene: TRBD1; v_gene: TRBV5-1; CDR3nt: TGCGCCAGCAGCGACAGGGGGACCAACTCCTACGAGCAGTACTTC; CDR3aa: CASSDRGTNSYEQYF
len: 14; j_gene: TRBJ1-2; abundance: once; d_gene: TRBD1; v_gene: TRBV7-9; CDR3nt: TGTGCCAGCAGCTCCGGGACAGGGGACTATGGCTACACCTTC; CDR3aa: CASSSGTGDYGYTF
len: 15; j_gene: TRBJ2-7; abundance: .; d_gene: .; v_gene: TRBV11-3; CDR3nt: TGTGCCAGCAGCCCTTCGGACAGCGACTCCTACGAGCAGTACTTC; CDR3aa: CASSPSDSDSYEQYF
len: 13; j_gene: TRBJ1-5; abundance: .; d_gene: .; v_gene: TRBV28; CDR3nt: TGTGCCAGCAGTCACGGACATGCTCAGCCCCAGCATTTT; CDR3aa: CASSHGHAQPQHF
len: 13; j_gene: TRBJ1-2; abundance: once; d_gene: .; v_gene: TRBV10-2; CDR3nt: TGCGCCAGCAGTCCGGGAGCCAACTATGGCTACACCTTC; CDR3aa: CASSPGANYGYTF
len: 14; j_gene: TRBJ1-2; abundance: .; d_gene: .; v_gene: TRBV19; CDR3nt: TGTGCCAGTAGTATCCGCGAGGGTACGAGTGGCTACACCTTC; CDR3aa: CASSIREGTSGYTF